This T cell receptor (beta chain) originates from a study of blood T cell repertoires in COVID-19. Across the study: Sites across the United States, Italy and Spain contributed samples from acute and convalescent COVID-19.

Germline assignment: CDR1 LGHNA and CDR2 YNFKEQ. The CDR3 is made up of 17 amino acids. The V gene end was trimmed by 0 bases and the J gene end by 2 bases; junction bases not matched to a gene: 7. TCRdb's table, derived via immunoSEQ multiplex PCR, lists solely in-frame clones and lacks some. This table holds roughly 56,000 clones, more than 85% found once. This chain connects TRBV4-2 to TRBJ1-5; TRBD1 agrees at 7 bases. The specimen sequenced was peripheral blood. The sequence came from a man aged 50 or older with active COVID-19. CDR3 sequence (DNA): TGTGCCAGCAGCCAAGATCGCGGACAGGCGGGCAATCAGCCCCAGCATTTT. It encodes CASSQDRGQAGNQPQHF.